This TCR beta chain was sequenced for a study of early T cells in non-severe SARS-CoV-2 infection. On the study more broadly: Bulk RNA isolated from unsorted whole blood underwent sequencing; chains were not paired. Study conclusions and caveats: Clonotype matching in VDJdb favored anti-spike CD8 responses and did not capture private and CD4 specificities.

Unique molecular identifiers tagged individual cDNA molecules. TCRdb itself ran the 5' RACE reads through MiXCR, one entry per CDR3 protein. This sample has tens of thousands of distinct CDR3 sequences, with more than 5% found just once. Germline assignment: CDR1 SGHDT and CDR2 YYEEEE. This CDR3 spans 14 amino acids. Between the trimmed V and J ends, which lost 3 bases and 3 bases, there was a span of 10 bases. This clonotype was detected many times. The target antigen is unknown. The chain joins TRBV5-6 to TRBJ1-5; D remains unclear. The sequence came from an adult who was a healthcare worker with PCR-confirmed SARS-CoV-2 infection or an uninfected control (not recorded which). Sequencing used whole blood. CDR3 amino acids: CASSSAGYNQPQHF. CDR3 coding DNA: TGTGCCAGCAGCTCTGCCGGGTACAATCAGCCCCAGCATTTT. The full variable domain, rest sourced from reference TRBV5-6 and TRBJ1-5, is DAGVTQSPTHLIKTRGQQVTLRCSPKSGHDTVSWYQQALGQGPQFIFQYYEEEERQRGNFPDRFSGHQFPNYSSELNVNALLLGDSALYLCASSSAGYNQPQHFGDGTRLSIL.